This T cell receptor beta chain was captured in a study of control samples from healthy donors and cancer patients. Trimming took off 1 base at V and 6 bases at J, with 18 bases between the two ends. The germline gives CDR1 SGHTA, CDR2 FQGNSA. The CDR3 is made up of 17 amino acids. Method: immunoSEQ multiplex PCR; TCRdb's copy keeps in-frame clones and lacks some. This repertoire shows about 170,000 clones, 70% to 90% found once; its top ten account for 4.5% to 6%. The sample consisted of blood. This TCR derives from a woman in her thirties in good health. The gene calls are TRBV7-2 and TRBJ1-4; D is undetermined. CDR3 sequence (DNA): TGTGCCAGCAGCTTAGGTAGGCAGGCCACTCGGGATGAAAAACTGTTTTTT. Encoded protein: CASSLGRQATRDEKLFF.